This T cell receptor (beta chain) emerged from a study of T cells in Graves' hyperthyroidism and ophthalmopathy (dated by TCRdb to between 2019 and 2020). Some background on the complete study: Peripheral blood was collected at initial diagnosis, before any treatment. The study also compared thyroid tissue and blood T-cell repertoires from 5 to 7 Graves' hyperthyroidism patients. The paper reports TCR Vbeta CDR3 sequencing of roughly 140 peripheral blood samples: approximately 43 ophthalmopathy, about 75 hyperthyroidism and approximately 17 progressor patients. Whether ophthalmopathy could be predicted prospectively was tested in an independent validation cohort made up of under 20 hyperthyroidism patients plus 17 patients who later progressed to ophthalmopathy. The approximately 95 discovery patients were divided at random into training and test sets in a 7:3 ratio. To identify TCR V-J signatures that set the groups apart, the researchers used a discovery cohort of about a hundred patients, made up of 43 with Graves' ophthalmopathy and about 55 with stable Graves' hyperthyroidism. After blood sampling, hyperthyroidism patients were treated with methimazole at a starting dose of 30 mg daily, and ophthalmopathy patients were treated with high-dose intravenous methylprednisolone.

Stable Graves' hyperthyroidism was defined as no progression to ophthalmopathy during 18 months of follow-up. Hyperthyroidism patients were newly diagnosed, with disease duration under 2 months, and aged 18 to 65 years. Patients with uncontrolled infections, other autoimmune diseases, pregnancy or lactation were excluded. Diagnoses relied on clinical symptoms, serum thyroxine and TRAb, thyroid ultrasound and orbital computed tomography. Ficoll-Paque density gradient centrifugation was used to isolate PBMCs from 8.5 to 10 ml of fresh peripheral blood. Total RNA was extracted with Trizol reagent, and quality was checked on an Agilent 2100 Bioanalyzer. What the work shows at the level of the full study, not this receptor alone: In cross-validation, a model built on a 13 V-J signature told ophthalmopathy apart from stable hyperthyroidism with 85% to 90% sensitivity and roughly 82% specificity, and in testing the same model reached 80%/75%. Sample size was not statistically predetermined, and investigators were not blinded to group allocation. In validation, the model predicted progression to ophthalmopathy with approximately 71% sensitivity and 72% to 75% specificity, a median of 6.5 months before onset. Most expanded thyroid clonotypes (frequency above 0.001) were also found in blood, which suggests that blood repertoires may mirror thyroid immune responses.

TCR beta CDR3 regions were amplified from RNA transcripts. The TCR CDR3 was subjected to a first round of RT-PCR using the HTBI primer set and the Qiagen OneStep RT-PCR kit. The libraries were constructed in a second round of multiplex PCR and then size-selected and purified. Libraries were sequenced paired-end with 100 bp reads on an Illumina HiSeq2000. As for how the authors treated the data: SOAPnuke was used to process the raw data, with reads discarded if the reads contained adapters or uncalled bases, had a mean Phred below 15, or lacked an exact constant-primer or identifier match. High-quality paired reads were merged using COPE v1.2.5, and each unique nucleotide sequence was defined as a clonotype. Clonotypes were aligned to IMGT TRBV, TRBD and TRBJ reference segments using MiTCR v1.1. The analysis included only V-J combinations with a frequency above 0.0001, which together covered more than 98% of the repertoires. The TCS score was defined as the ratio of F50 (clonal expansion) to E x V (chaos), calculated using BLOSUM62-based TCRdist between CDR3 peptides within each V-J. Welch's t-statistics and random forest reduced approximately 520 V-J features to 13, which were used in a naive Bayes classifier (R e1071). TCRdb reanalyzed the raw reads on its own, using fastp at Q25 for trimming and MiXCR for clone calling, and kept in-frame beta chains. Rows are combined by CDR3 protein, so each entry shows the most common genes and DNA. The V and J calls were not made by the authors but by TCRdb's processing. The sample data list some 270,000 distinct CDR3 sequences, and roughly an eighth of these were observed just once. The ten largest make up 6.5% to 10% of the sample.

This clonotype was counted a few times. Its cognate antigen has yet to be identified. One end of the junction is discordant with germline, which a read error may explain. The sequence was obtained from a woman between 40 and 50 years old with Graves' hyperthyroidism. The specimen sequenced was blood.

CDR3 protein: CASSWTGGGYPHLF. The sequenced DNA is TGTGCCAGCAGTTGGACAGGGGGCGGATATCCTCACCTTTTT. The chain uses TRBV6-1 and TRBJ2-2, and 11 junction bases match TRBD1. Based on the germline V gene, the CDR1 and CDR2 sequences are MNHNS and SASEGT. Measured from the cysteine to the phenylalanine, the CDR3 is 14 residues long. The kept DNA is CDR3 alone, 42 bases in frame from the first base.